A selection of T cell receptor beta chains follows, all from one sample in a study of identical twins. TCRdb re-analysed the 5' RACE reads in MiXCR, keeping a single row per CDR3 protein. The repertoire holds under 450,000 distinct CDR3 sequences, with under 20% as singletons. Sequenced sample: naive T cells sorted from blood. Every receptor here comes from a man aged 45-65 years in good health. Both conserved end residues are part of each CDR3. The order of the fields is D gene, clone size, V gene, J gene, CDR3 protein, CDR3 DNA. The D gene is left open where the match is weak. Size is omitted from some rows. Given values are once, few, many or a class for expanded clones.

D gene: TRBD2; clone size: few; V gene: TRBV7-6; J gene: TRBJ2-6; CDR3 protein: CASSGGVGASGANVLTF; CDR3 DNA: TGTGCCAGCAGCGGGGGGGTCGGGGCCTCTGGGGCCAACGTCCTGACTTTC
D gene: -; clone size: -; V gene: TRBV7-9; J gene: TRBJ1-1; CDR3 protein: CASSPEGPGVAFF; CDR3 DNA: TGTGCCAGCAGCCCCGAGGGACCAGGGGTAGCTTTCTTT
D gene: TRBD1; clone size: -; V gene: TRBV7-2; J gene: TRBJ1-2; CDR3 protein: CASSLGGTGGNYGYTF; CDR3 DNA: TGTGCCAGCAGCTTAGGCGGGACAGGGGGTAACTATGGCTACACCTTC
D gene: -; clone size: many; V gene: TRBV6-2/TRBV6-3; J gene: TRBJ2-1; CDR3 protein: CASSYGQTIYNEQFF; CDR3 DNA: TGTGCCAGCAGTTACGGACAAACAATCTACAATGAGCAGTTCTTC
D gene: -; clone size: many; V gene: TRBV2; J gene: TRBJ2-6; CDR3 protein: CASSVLYSGANVLTF; CDR3 DNA: TGTGCCAGCAGTGTGCTGTACTCTGGGGCCAACGTCCTGACTTTC
D gene: -; clone size: few; V gene: TRBV29-1; J gene: TRBJ1-3; CDR3 protein: CSVRDTGSWNTIYF; CDR3 DNA: TGCAGCGTGCGGGACACGGGTTCTTGGAACACCATATATTTT
D gene: TRBD1; clone size: many; V gene: TRBV15; J gene: TRBJ2-1; CDR3 protein: CATSGTGRYNEQFF; CDR3 DNA: TGTGCCACCAGCGGGACAGGGCGGTACAATGAGCAGTTCTTC
D gene: -; clone size: -; V gene: TRBV29-1; J gene: TRBJ1-4; CDR3 protein: CSVGRGANEKLFF; CDR3 DNA: TGCAGCGTTGGTAGGGGGGCGAATGAAAAACTGTTTTTT
D gene: -; clone size: -; V gene: TRBV3-1; J gene: TRBJ2-1; CDR3 protein: CASSQDVRFRSYNEQFF; CDR3 DNA: TGTGCCAGCAGCCAAGATGTCCGGTTTAGGTCCTACAATGAGCAGTTCTTC
D gene: -; clone size: -; V gene: TRBV29-1; J gene: TRBJ2-1; CDR3 protein: CSVEVIRSHNEQFF; CDR3 DNA: TGCAGCGTTGAAGTAATCCGGTCCCACAATGAGCAGTTCTTC
D gene: -; clone size: -; V gene: TRBV27; J gene: TRBJ2-1; CDR3 protein: CASSRQVSYNEQFF; CDR3 DNA: TGTGCCAGCAGTAGGCAGGTCTCCTACAATGAGCAGTTCTTC
D gene: -; clone size: -; V gene: TRBV5-1; J gene: TRBJ1-1; CDR3 protein: CATSRPPNTEAFF; CDR3 DNA: TGCGCCACCTCCCGACCCCCGAACACTGAAGCTTTCTTT
D gene: -; clone size: many; V gene: TRBV20-1; J gene: TRBJ1-6; CDR3 protein: CSASSGNSPLHF; CDR3 DNA: TGCAGTGCTAGCAGTGGGAATTCACCCCTCCACTTT